This T cell receptor beta chain was recorded in a study of shared clonotypes between healthy human individuals (dated by TCRdb to 2019 to 2021). Study-level background: A few men and a couple of women, aged 18 to 49 years, made up the cohort. For each donor, CD4 naive and CD4 memory were each run on three plates, CD8 naive on two plates, and CD8 memory on one plate. Blood TCR repertoires of four to six healthy adults were deeply sequenced to estimate repertoire size and the extent of clonotype sharing between individuals. To increase sequencing depth and limit assay-specific biases, TCR repertoire library preparation and sequencing were carried out by different laboratories using diverse techniques. Per donor, leukapheresis produced somewhere between about 0.94 and 9.5 billion PBMCs. Overall study outcomes, separate from this receptor: Pairwise subsampling indicated that sequencing depth was expected to affect the degree of clonotype sharing among donors. Estimated clonotype richness was generally larger for naive than for memory subsets. Sampling was restricted to blood, and TCR repertoires in tissues likely differ from the TCR repertoires found in blood. Compared with non-shared clonotypes, clonotypes shared by all four sorted-subset donors had higher generation probabilities. When a few donors were compared, the shared fraction of clonotypes was about 5% for naive CD4, more than 3% for naive CD8, 2.3% for memory CD4, and roughly 0.4% for memory CD8. Even with the large sequencing depth, rarefaction of the sorted-subset datasets indicated that sequencing was incomplete. Because the study included only a small number of donors, the genetic and exposure-history diversity represented was limited.

Using the deep immunoSEQ assay, TCR CDR3 regions were amplified from genomic DNA by multiplex PCR. For each cell subset, the extracted genomic DNA was distributed evenly across all wells of several immunoSEQ 96-well plates, and each plate served as one replicate. For sorted subsets, about 200 ng genomic DNA, equal to about 30,000 T cell genomes, was loaded into each replicate PCR. The purified libraries were quantified using a Qubit 3.0 fluorometer, sized with a Bioanalyzer 2100, and then quantified again using the KAPA Library Quantification kit. Every immunoSEQ 96-well plate was sequenced on a separate single-read 150-cycle Illumina NextSeq 550 flow cell. As for how the authors treated the data: The immunoSEQ output contained only junctional sequences without quality scores, so filtering could not match that applied to full-length reads. Sequences were annotated with PyIR, a Python wrapper for IgBLAST v1.9, and V/J genes and CDR3 were assigned using IMGT germline references. Reads with weak V/J assignments (E-value above 1e-6), missing CDR3, stop codons, out-of-frame junctions, or ambiguous translated residues were removed. V3J clonotypes were defined as sequences sharing an identical inferred V gene, J gene, and CDR3 amino acid sequence. To compute the percentage overlap between repertoires, the number of shared unique clonotypes was divided by the size of the smaller repertoire. Repertoire richness was assessed with RTK rarefaction, the Chao1 estimator, and Recon v2.1 estimates of unobserved clonotypes. For all TCRbeta clonotypes obtained by the gDNA method from four donors, generation probabilities were computed with OLGA. The table was pulled from immuneACCESS by TCRdb, which kept in-frame rearrangements only. Such tables lose some clones; where checked, under half of the loss comes from unresolved V genes, and the rest has no known cause. That table gives V, J and clone size, and the DNA gave D and trimming. The sample records about 1.1 million clones, 60% to 80% of which are singletons. Together, the top ten hold 0.89% of the sample.

Donors were healthy HIV-negative adults with no recently reported acute infections or vaccinations. Every donor was a Caucasian adult living in Nashville, Tennessee, USA. CD4+ T cells were enriched by magnetic negative selection; naive cells were then positively selected on CD45RA, and the negative fraction formed the memory subset. Blood was obtained by leukapheresis, after which PBMCs were separated by Ficoll-Histopaque density gradient centrifugation and cryopreserved in liquid nitrogen vapor phase. Analytical flow cytometry was used to check the purity and quantity of every magnetically sorted T cell population. From each sorted fraction, genomic DNA was isolated and quantified by UV absorbance on a Nanodrop 2000c. Concerning this clone itself: Its antigen remains unidentified. No much larger clone exists at a distance of one base, and base qualities are not known. Other DNA variants within this sample encode the same CDR3.

The origin of this receptor is a man aged 18 to 29 in good health. Some clones in this sample may be carry-over from other donors' samples. Sequences were obtained from memory CD4+ T cells from PBMCs. The sample's cell subset or site label, in plain terms: CD45RA-negative fraction.

For the CDR3, the sequence is CASSGSSGANVLTF. The nucleotide sequence reads as follows: TGTGCCAGCAGTGGAAGCTCTGGGGCCAACGTCCTGACTTTC. The rearranged chain carries TRBV6-5 and TRBJ2-6; no D gene can be assigned with confidence. CDR1 and CDR2, looked up from the germline V gene, are MNHEY and SVGAGI. Counted from cysteine to phenylalanine, this CDR3 has 14 amino acids. Only the CDR3 region is kept as DNA, spanning 42 bases read in frame from base 1. Trimming costs V 5 bases and J 0 bases, and their ends lie 5 bases apart.